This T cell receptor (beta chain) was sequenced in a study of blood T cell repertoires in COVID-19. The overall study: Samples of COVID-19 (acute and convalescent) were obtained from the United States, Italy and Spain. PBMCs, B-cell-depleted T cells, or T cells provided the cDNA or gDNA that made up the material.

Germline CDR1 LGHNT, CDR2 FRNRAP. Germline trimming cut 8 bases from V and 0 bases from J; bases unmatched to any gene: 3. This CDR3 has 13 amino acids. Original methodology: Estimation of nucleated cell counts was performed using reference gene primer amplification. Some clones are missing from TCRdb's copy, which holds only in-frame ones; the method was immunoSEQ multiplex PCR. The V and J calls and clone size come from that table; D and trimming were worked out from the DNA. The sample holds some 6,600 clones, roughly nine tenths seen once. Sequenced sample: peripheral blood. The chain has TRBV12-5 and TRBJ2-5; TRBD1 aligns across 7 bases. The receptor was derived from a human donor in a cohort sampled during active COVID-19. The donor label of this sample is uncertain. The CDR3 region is CASRQGNQETQYF. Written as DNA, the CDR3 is TGTGCTAGTCGACAGGGTAACCAAGAGACCCAGTACTTC.